A single sample is the source of the 32 T cell receptor beta chains below, sequenced in a study of CD8 T cells in Susac syndrome. Roughly 0.45 to 1 ug RNA was reverse transcribed with random hexamers. TCRdb redid the calling of the immunoSEQ multiplex PCR reads with MiXCR, one entry per CDR3 protein. The table lists under 350,000 distinct CDR3 sequences, about 91% of them singletons. The source material was CD4+ T cells from PBMCs. These receptors all stem from a human donor with multiple sclerosis.

The chain joins TRBV6-5 to TRBJ2-1; D call uncertain. With 8 bases removed from V and 0 bases from J, the gap between germline ends came to 14 bases. Germline V gives CDR1 MNHEY, CDR2 SVGAGI. This CDR3 region has 15 residues. The CDR3 here is CASGRDGSSYNEQFF. Here the CDR3 DNA reads TGTGCCAGCGGTCGAGACGGATCCTCCTACAATGAGCAGTTCTTC.

The chain recombines TRBV29-1 with TRBJ2-5; 9 nucleotides align to TRBD1. The V segment lost 4 bases and the J segment 3 bases; nucleotides outside the gene matches: 3. This CDR3 region has 13 residues. Germline CDR1 and CDR2: SQVTM and ANQGSEA. The CDR3 is CSVGGQGEETQYF. For the CDR3, the DNA is TGCAGCGTTGGGGGACAGGGAGAAGAGACCCAGTACTTC. Variable domain in full (rest from reference TRBV29-1 and TRBJ2-5): SAVISQKPSRDICQRGTSLTIQCQVDSQVTMMFWYRQQPGQSLTLIATANQGSEATYESGFVIDKFPISRPNLTFSTLTVSNMSPEDSSIYLCSVGGQGEETQYFGPGTRLLVL.

The chain couples TRBV7-9 to TRBJ2-5; the match to TRBD2 covers 11 bases. The V gene's germline CDR1 is SEHNR and CDR2 FQNEAQ (reference sequence). The CDR3 contains 17 residues. Losses at the gene ends were 7 bases for V and 5 bases for J; bases not matched to a gene: 15. CDR3 residues: CASTQTGTSGSRETQYF. In DNA, the CDR3 is TGTGCCAGCACGCAAACCGGGACTAGCGGCTCGCGTGAGACCCAGTACTTC.

The rearrangement joins TRBV30 to TRBJ1-1, with TRBD1 as a possible D gene (6 bases). Looked up from germline, CDR1 is GTSNPN and CDR2 is SVGIG (reference sequence). This CDR3 spans 13 amino acids. Trimming took off 4 bases at V and 7 bases at J, with 16 bases between the two ends. The CDR3 region is CAWNGGLGSEAFF. The CDR3, as DNA: TGTGCCTGGAACGGGGGCTTGGGGAGTGAAGCTTTCTTT.

The chain recombines TRBV7-9 with TRBJ2-1, with 7 bases matching TRBD1. Germline V lookup: CDR1 SEHNR, CDR2 FQNEAQ (reference sequence). This CDR3 region has 19 residues. Germline trimming cut 4 bases from V and 0 bases from J; bases unmatched to any gene: 15. CDR3 DNA sequence: TGTGCCAGCAGCTCCAACCGAGGGACAGTGAAGGACTCCTACAATGAGCAGTTCTTC. Its protein is CASSSNRGTVKDSYNEQFF.

The chain is built from TRBV10-3 and TRBJ2-3; the D is unclear. Germline CDR1 and CDR2: ENHRY and SYGVKD. Trimming shortened V by 9 bases and J by 5 bases, and 15 bases separated the two germline ends. The CDR3 sequence is 13 residues long. CDR3 nucleotide sequence: TGTGCCATTGGGCTGAATCCGAGAGATACGCAGTATTTT. This translates into CAIGLNPRDTQYF.

V gene TRBV4-2 combines with J gene TRBJ2-5; 12 bases fit TRBD2. The V segment lost 0 bases and the J segment 5 bases; nucleotides outside the gene matches: 7. Germline V gene data show CDR1 as LGHNA and CDR2 as YNFKEQ. The CDR3 has 17 residues. The CDR3 nucleotides read TGTGCCAGCAGCCAAGAGCTAGCGGGGGGGCGGGGGGAGACCCAGTACTTC. It is translated as CASSQELAGGRGETQYF.

The chain combines TRBV30 with TRBJ1-2; maybe TRBD1 (6 bases). Germline loops: CDR1 GTSNPN, CDR2 SVGIG (reference sequence). V gave up 3 bases and J gave up 0 bases, with 11 bases separating them. The CDR3 runs 14 residues. CDR3 DNA: TGTGCCTGGAGCACAGGGCTTACTAACTATGGCTACACCTTC. Its protein product is CAWSTGLTNYGYTF.

This chain connects TRBV6-2 or TRBV6-3 to TRBJ2-1, with TRBD2 as a possible D gene (5 bases). This CDR3 is 16 amino acids long. The germline CDR1 and CDR2 sequences are MNHEY and SVGEGT. V shed 3 bases and J shed 7 bases, with 19 bases lying between them. CDR3 residues: CASSYPVRGILNEQFF. DNA for the CDR3: TGTGCCAGCAGTTATCCGGTTCGGGGTATTCTGAATGAGCAGTTCTTC.

The rearrangement joins TRBV5-1 to TRBJ1-4, with 7 bases that match TRBD1. V lost 4 bases and J lost 7; bases outside the gene matches: 7. CDR3 size: 14 residues. Germline CDR1 reads SGHRS; CDR2 reads YFSETQ. The CDR3 sequence: CASSADRETEKLFF. The CDR3 DNA follows: TGCGCCAGCAGCGCCGACAGGGAGACTGAAAAACTGTTTTTT.

V usage is TRBV6-6 and J usage is TRBJ2-5; D remains ambiguous. Trimming left V 6 bases short and J 4 bases short, with 15 bases between. Germline V gene lookup returns CDR1 MNHNY and CDR2 SVGAGI (reference sequence). The CDR3 extends over 14 amino acids. The CDR3 DNA is TGTGCCAGCAGGGCAGCCTCATACGGAGAGACCCAGTACTTC. It translates to CASRAASYGETQYF.

The chain joins TRBV12-5 to TRBJ2-1; D remains unclear. Germline values: CDR1 LGHNT, CDR2 FRNRAP. The CDR3 sequence is 17 residues long. Trimming stripped 1 base from V and 2 bases from J, with 15 bases between. DNA for the CDR3: TGTGCTAGTGGTTTGGCCCTGGGCGGCTTCCCCTACAATGAGCAGTTCTTC. Translated: CASGLALGGFPYNEQFF.

The V gene is TRBV7-6, the J gene TRBJ2-3; D possibly corresponds to TRBD1 (6 bases). From germline, CDR1 is SGHVS and CDR2 FNYEAQ. The ends were cut back, 3 bases at V and 1 base at J, with 14 bases in the middle. The CDR3 covers 16 residues. The CDR3 here is CASSFRQAFGTDTQYF. The CDR3 bases are TGTGCCAGCAGCTTCCGACAGGCTTTCGGCACAGATACGCAGTATTTT.

The chain carries TRBV7-9 and TRBJ1-3, with 8 nucleotides matching TRBD1. The length of the CDR3 is 14 residues. Trimming took 5 bases from V and 7 from J; bases not matched to a gene: 7. Germline loops: CDR1 SEHNR, CDR2 FQNEAQ (reference sequence). The chain's CDR3 is CASSQGTGGNTIYF. For the CDR3, the DNA is TGTGCCAGCAGCCAAGGGACAGGAGGGAACACCATATATTTT.

The chain recombines TRBV4-2 with TRBJ2-7; a possible D gene is TRBD1 (6 bases). CDR3 length: 14 amino acids. Per the germline V gene, CDR1 is LGHNA and CDR2 is YNFKEQ. V was shortened by 2 bases and J by 2 bases, with 10 bases between the two germline ends. The CDR3 bases are TGTGCCAGCAGCCAACGTTGGACAGCCTACGAGCAGTACTTC. This encodes CASSQRWTAYEQYF.

The chain is built from TRBV11-2 and TRBJ2-5; D is unresolved. This CDR3 comprises 12 residues. Per the germline V gene, CDR1 is SGHAT and CDR2 is FQNNGV. V lost 4 bases and J lost 7, with 10 bases in between. The CDR3 region has the DNA TGTGCCAGCAGCTCGGGCTTGCGGACCCAGTACTTC. Its translation is CASSSGLRTQYF.

A few counts support this clonotype. The chain has TRBV4-3 and TRBJ1-2, with no clear D. Germline CDR1 reads LGHNA; CDR2 reads YSLEER. V dropped 2 bases and J dropped 4 bases, with 11 bases sitting between them. The CDR3 spans 14 residues. CDR3 protein: CASSQQISLYGYTF. CDR3 nucleotide sequence: TGCGCCAGCAGCCAACAGATCAGCCTCTATGGCTACACCTTC.

The V call is TRBV5-1, the J call TRBJ2-2; D remains unclear. Per germline, CDR1 SGHRS and CDR2 YFSETQ. V was clipped by 0 bases and J by 0 bases, with 9 bases between them. The CDR3 spans 16 residues. CDR3 protein: CASSLEVSANTGELFF. For the CDR3, the DNA is TGCGCCAGCAGCTTGGAGGTCTCCGCGAACACCGGGGAGCTGTTTTTT. The variable domain in full, with the rest retrieved from reference TRBV5-1 and TRBJ2-2, is KAGVTQTPRYLIKTRGQQVTLSCSPISGHRSVSWYQQTPGQGLQFLFEYFSETQRNKGNFPGRFSGRQFSNSRSEMNVSTLELGDSALYLCASSLEVSANTGELFFGEGSRLTVL.

The chain employs TRBV6-5 and TRBJ1-2; D is uncertain. Looked up from germline, CDR1 is MNHEY and CDR2 is SVGAGI. This CDR3 region has 11 residues. V lost 10 bases, J lost 6 bases, and 12 bases lay in between. CDR3 sequence: CATGRTNGYTF. The CDR3 DNA sequence: TGTGCCACCGGACGGACTAATGGCTACACCTTC.

The V gene is TRBV29-1, the J gene TRBJ2-1; no definite D call. The CDR3 runs to 10 residues. Germline V lookup: CDR1 SQVTM, CDR2 ANQGSEA. Deletions cut 7 bases from V and 5 bases from J, with 6 bases between. CDR3 protein: CSGANNEQFF. The CDR3 bases are TGCAGCGGCGCCAACAATGAGCAGTTCTTC.

The chain joins TRBV19 to TRBJ2-2; the match to TRBD2 covers 9 bases. CDR1 is LNHDA, CDR2 SQIVND, per germline (reference sequence). Unmatched junction bases numbered 4, after V lost 5 bases and J lost 6 bases. This CDR3 is 14 amino acids long. The CDR3 sequence is CASSPRTSAGELFF. The CDR3 nucleotides read TGTGCCAGTAGTCCTCGGACTAGCGCCGGGGAGCTGTTTTTT.

The J gene is TRBJ1-2, the V gene TRBV12-3 or TRBV12-4, with 8 bases aligning to TRBD1. V shed 5 bases, J shed 8 bases, and the junction held 7 bases outside the gene matches. The CDR3 covers 13 residues. Written as DNA, the CDR3 is TGTGCCAGCAGTCTAGACAGGGGACGGGGCTACACCTTC. Translating it yields CASSLDRGRGYTF.

V is TRBV7-9 and J is TRBJ2-3, with D hard to call. The CDR3 is 12 residues long. Germline CDR1 is SEHNR and CDR2 is FQNEAQ (reference sequence). The V end was cut by 2 bases, the J end by 3 bases, with 3 bases between. This chain's CDR3 is CASSLHTDTQYF. The CDR3 nucleotides are TGTGCCAGCAGCTTACATACAGATACGCAGTATTTT.

The chain carries TRBV6-5 and TRBJ2-5; TRBD2 is a possible D gene (6 bases). The CDR3 extends over 16 amino acids. Trimming took 2 bases from V and 1 from J, leaving 14 bases between them. Germline CDR1 reads MNHEY; CDR2 reads SVGAGI. CDR3 nucleotides: TGTGCCAGCAGTTACCCTAGCGAGGCCTCCCAAGAGACCCAGTACTTC. This translates into CASSYPSEASQETQYF.

The J gene is TRBJ2-7, the V gene TRBV15, with D maybe TRBD1 (5 bases). Trimming left V 0 bases short and J 0 bases short, with 12 bases between. The CDR3 sequence is 16 residues long. The germline gives CDR1 LNHNV, CDR2 YYDKDF (reference sequence). CDR3 amino acids: CATSRDRDSRSYEQYF. The CDR3 region has the DNA TGTGCCACCAGCAGAGATCGTGACAGCCGCTCCTACGAGCAGTACTTC. Combining the CDR3 with reference TRBV15 and TRBJ2-7 gives the whole variable domain DAMVIQNPRYQVTQFGKPVTLSCSQTLNHNVMYWYQQKSSQAPKLLFHYYDKDFNNEADTPDNFQSRRPNTSFCFLDIRSPGLGDTAMYLCATSRDRDSRSYEQYFGPGTRLTVT.

The chain couples TRBV20-1 to TRBJ2-1; maybe TRBD2 (5 bases). The CDR3 runs 15 residues. The V end lost 6 bases, the J end lost 4 bases, and 19 bases lay between the germline ends. Germline CDR1 and CDR2: DFQATT and SNEGSKA (reference sequence). In DNA form, the CDR3 reads TGCAGTGCCCCTCCGCAGGACTGGAATTACAATGAGCAGTTCTTC. Protein product: CSAPPQDWNYNEQFF.

V gene TRBV6-5 combines with J gene TRBJ1-2; the D is unclear. Trimming removed 10 bases at V and 2 bases at J, with 11 bases between. The CDR3 loop spans 12 amino acids. The germline V gene has CDR1 MNHEY and CDR2 SVGAGI. The CDR3 is CATLFGNYGYTF. The DNA for the CDR3 is TGTGCCACCTTGTTCGGCAACTATGGCTACACCTTC.

The chain combines TRBV7-2 with TRBJ2-7; 10 nucleotides agree with TRBD2. Germline V gives CDR1 SGHTA, CDR2 FQGNSA. J was trimmed by 2 bases and V by 5 bases; bases with no gene match: 6. The CDR3 loop spans 15 amino acids. The CDR3 is CASSPRTSGPYEQYF. CDR3 nucleotides: TGTGCCAGCAGCCCCCGGACTAGCGGCCCCTACGAGCAGTACTTC.

V is TRBV15 and J is TRBJ1-1; no clear D gene. V gave up 9 bases and J gave up 2 bases, with 10 bases separating them. Germline CDR1 and CDR2: LNHNV and YYDKDF (reference sequence). The CDR3 has 12 residues. The DNA for the CDR3 is TGTGCCACAGGTAAATTAAACACTGAAGCTTTCTTT. The encoded protein is CATGKLNTEAFF.

CDR3 in DNA: TGTGCCAGCTCACTCTCCCAGGGGGAAAGTCGAGCTTTCTTT. Translation gives CASSLSQGESRAFF. This sequence joins TRBV18 and TRBJ1-1, with 7 bases lining up with TRBD1. With 4 bases clipped from V and 10 bases from J, the junction kept 12 bases outside the gene matches. This CDR3 is built from 14 residues. Germline V gene data show CDR1 as KGHSH and CDR2 as LQKENI.

The V gene is TRBV20-1, the J gene TRBJ2-4; 7 bases fit TRBD2. The CDR3 runs 15 residues. Germline loops: CDR1 DFQATT, CDR2 SNEGSKA (reference sequence). Trimming took 0 bases from V and 3 from J; bases not matched to a gene: 5. The CDR3 DNA reads TGCAGTGCTAGAGAGGCGACGGGGGGCAAAAACATTCAGTACTTC. Translated, it gives CSAREATGGKNIQYF.

The chain couples TRBV20-1 to TRBJ2-7; D gene uncertain. Trimming cost V 0 bases and J 7 bases, with 10 bases left between them. The CDR3 extends over 12 amino acids. Germline CDR1 and CDR2: DFQATT and SNEGSKA (reference sequence). Here the CDR3 DNA reads TGCAGTGCTAGAGATCAAGGCGGAGAGCAGTACTTC. It yields the protein CSARDQGGEQYF.